The next 20 T cell receptor beta chains were all read from a single sample in a study of a mutant IDH1 vaccine in newly diagnosed glioma. These receptors' targets are unknown. Time point reported: week 11, during vaccination. In every dose of vaccine, 300 ug of mutant IDH1 20-mer peptide was given alongside topical imiquimod. Only in-frame clones appear in the TCRdb table, and some are missing; sequencing was by immunoSEQ multiplex PCR. The sample records about 130,000 clones, 80% being singletons. This specimen was PBMCs, taken from a glioma patient whose treatment included an IDH1 peptide vaccine. The receptors shown here come from a man aged 40-55 years with glioma.

This clone showed up just a few times. The chain recombines TRBV5-1 with TRBJ1-3; 7 bases are a match to TRBD1. Unmatched junction bases numbered 4, after V lost 4 bases and J lost 0 bases. Germline CDR1 and CDR2: SGHRS and YFSETQ. This CDR3 comprises 15 residues. The CDR3 nucleotides read TGCGCCAGCAGCCCGGGACAGAGCTCTGGAAACACCATATATTTT. It yields the protein CASSPGQSSGNTIYF.

This clone was recorded a few times. The gene calls are TRBV27 and TRBJ1-5; maybe TRBD1 (5 bases). This CDR3 is 14 amino acids long. Germline values: CDR1 MNHEY, CDR2 SMNVEV (reference sequence). The ends were cut back, 5 bases at V and 2 bases at J, with 10 bases in the middle. The CDR3 sequence is CASSVDSRNQPQHF. In nucleotides, the CDR3 is TGTGCCAGCAGTGTCGACAGTCGCAATCAGCCCCAGCATTTT.

The chain uses TRBV6-1 and TRBJ2-7; D gene unclear. Trimming left V 5 bases short and J 2 bases short, with 10 bases between. The CDR3 runs 13 residues. Germline V gene lookup returns CDR1 MNHNS and CDR2 SASEGT. The CDR3 sequence is CASSTAGTYEQYF. DNA for the CDR3: TGTGCCAGCAGTACTGCTGGCACCTACGAGCAGTACTTC.

The chain has TRBV4-3 and TRBJ2-1; unclear D gene. The V gene lost 0 bases and the J gene lost 1 base, with 4 bases spanning the gap. The V gene's germline CDR1 is LGHNA and CDR2 YSLEER. This CDR3 spans 14 amino acids. The CDR3 nucleotides read TGCGCCAGCAGCCAAGATTCTTCCTACAATGAGCAGTTCTTC. It yields the protein CASSQDSSYNEQFF.

This chain joins TRBV7-6 and TRBJ1-6, with TRBD1 matching over 8 bases. The germline gives CDR1 SGHVS, CDR2 FNYEAQ. Losses at the gene ends were 1 base for V and 10 bases for J; bases not matched to a gene: 9. CDR3 size: 16 residues. CDR3 nucleotide sequence: TGTGCCAGCAGCTTAGTGCTTCGGACAGGGCAATCACCCCTCCACTTT. Residues: CASSLVLRTGQSPLHF. Supplemented by reference TRBV7-6 and TRBJ1-6, the full variable domain reads GAGVSQSPRYKVTKRGQDVALRCDPISGHVSLYWYRQALGQGPEFLTYFNYEAQQDKSGLPNDRFSAERPEGSISTLTIQRTEQRDSAMYRCASSLVLRTGQSPLHFGNGTRLTVT.

The sample holds one count of this clone. CDR3 sequence: CASSTAGAGNTIYF. DNA of the CDR3: TGTGCCAGTAGTACCGCAGGGGCTGGAAACACCATATATTTT. The chain is built from TRBV19 and TRBJ1-3, with D maybe TRBD1 (6 bases). The length of the CDR3 is 14 residues. The germline CDR1 and CDR2 sequences are LNHDA and SQIVND (reference sequence). V lost 4 bases to trimming and J lost 2 bases, with 9 bases between them.

The V call is TRBV6-6, the J call TRBJ1-4; 8 bases are a match to TRBD1. This CDR3 has 15 residues. V was pared by 6 bases and J by 4 bases, with 7 bases of the junction left unmatched. Germline lookup yields CDR1 MNHNY and CDR2 SVGAGI (reference sequence). In DNA form, the CDR3 reads TGTGCCAGCAGAGCACGACAGGGGTTTAATGAAAAACTGTTTTTT. Protein: CASRARQGFNEKLFF.

The J gene is TRBJ2-1, the V gene TRBV4-2; 9 nucleotides align to TRBD2. Trimming cost V 1 base and J 8 bases; bases outside gene matches: 6. Per the germline V gene, CDR1 is LGHNA and CDR2 is YNFKEQ. This CDR3 comprises 15 residues. Here the CDR3 DNA reads TGTGCCAGCAGCCAAGCGACCCGGACTAGCGATGAGCAGTTCTTC. As protein: CASSQATRTSDEQFF.

The chain links TRBV7-3 to TRBJ2-1, with a weak D call TRBD2 (6 bases). Germline values: CDR1 SGHTA, CDR2 FQGTGA. V was clipped by 4 bases and J by 1 base, with 11 bases between them. CDR3 size: 15 residues. The CDR3 DNA reads as TGTGCCAGCAGCTCAAGCGGGCCTTCCTACAATGAGCAGTTCTTC. Protein product: CASSSSGPSYNEQFF. Full variable domain (missing parts from reference TRBV7-3 and TRBJ2-1): GAGVSQTPSNKVTEKGKYVELRCDPISGHTALYWYRQSLGQGPEFLIYFQGTGAADDSGLPNDRFFAVRPEGSVSTLKIQRTERGDSAVYLCASSSSGPSYNEQFFGPGTRLTVL.

The rearrangement joins TRBV19 to TRBJ2-2; 8 bases line up with TRBD2. V shed 6 bases and J 0 bases; nucleotides not matched to a gene: 9. The CDR3 extends over 17 amino acids. Per the germline V gene, CDR1 is LNHDA and CDR2 is SQIVND (reference sequence). CDR3 protein: CASSPSFGGANTGELFF. The CDR3 DNA follows: TGTGCCAGTAGCCCTTCTTTCGGGGGGGCGAACACCGGGGAGCTGTTTTTT.

This chain links TRBV12-5 with TRBJ1-3, with D possibly matching TRBD1 (5 bases). Trimming took 8 bases from V and 5 from J, leaving 16 bases between them. CDR1 and CDR2 from the germline V gene are LGHNT and FRNRAP. The CDR3 is 14 residues long. For the CDR3, the DNA is TGTGCTAGTTTTATGGACAATCAGAGAAACACCATATATTTT. Translating gives CASFMDNQRNTIYF.

CDR3 residues: CAWSYSRGGRDTQYF. Written as DNA, the CDR3 is TGTGCCTGGAGTTACTCGCGGGGGGGCCGGGATACGCAGTATTTT. The chain combines TRBV30 with TRBJ2-3, with 9 nucleotides matching TRBD2. The V gene end was trimmed by 2 bases and the J gene end by 6 bases; junction bases not matched to a gene: 9. CDR1 GTSNPN and CDR2 SVGIG come from the germline V gene (reference sequence). This CDR3 is 15 amino acids long.

The CDR3 sequence is CASAFSGTNRGMNTEAFF. CDR3 sequence (DNA): TGTGCTAGTGCCTTTTCAGGGACCAACAGGGGAATGAACACTGAAGCTTTCTTT. V is TRBV12-5 and J is TRBJ1-1; 7 nucleotides match TRBD1. This CDR3 has 18 residues. With 7 bases clipped from V and 0 bases from J, the junction kept 17 bases outside the gene matches. Germline V gene lookup returns CDR1 LGHNT and CDR2 FRNRAP.

The rearrangement uses TRBV11-2 and TRBJ2-2; weak D call: TRBD1 (5 bases). There are 14 residues in the CDR3. The V gene's germline CDR1 is SGHAT and CDR2 FQNNGV. V shed 6 bases and J shed 7 bases, with 15 bases lying between them. CDR3 nucleotide sequence: TGTGCCAGCAGGCGGATAAGGGGCGGCGGGGAGCTGTTTTTT. Translation gives CASRRIRGGGELFF.

The CDR3 nucleotides read TGTGCCACCAGCAGAGACCAGCGGGCTCCAGAAGAGACCCAGTACTTC. Protein sequence: CATSRDQRAPEETQYF. V gene TRBV15 combines with J gene TRBJ2-5, with D tentatively TRBD2 (6 bases). The CDR3 has 16 amino acids. V lost 0 bases to trimming and J lost 3 bases, with 14 bases between them. Germline CDR1 reads LNHNV; CDR2 reads YYDKDF (reference sequence).

The V gene is TRBV5-6, the J gene TRBJ2-2; D is ambiguous. Trimming left V 1 base short and J 0 bases short, with 10 bases between. In germline, CDR1 is SGHDT, CDR2 YYEEEE. The CDR3 has 16 residues. CDR3 amino acids: CASSLTKLSNTGELFF. In DNA, the CDR3 is TGTGCCAGCAGCTTGACTAAACTCTCGAACACCGGGGAGCTGTTTTTT.

The genes are TRBV13 and TRBJ2-4, with 13 bases identical to TRBD2. After removal of 5 bases from V and 6 bases from J, the junction contained 7 bases not matched to a gene. Germline loops: CDR1 PRHDT, CDR2 FYEKMQ (reference sequence). The CDR3 covers 16 residues. The CDR3 reads CASSGGLAGVGNIQYF. The CDR3 DNA is TGTGCCAGCAGCGGAGGACTAGCGGGAGTTGGAAACATTCAGTACTTC.

The chain has TRBV7-2 and TRBJ2-1; 8 positions agree with TRBD1. The germline CDR1 and CDR2 sequences are SGHTA and FQGNSA. V was clipped by 5 bases and J by 15 bases; unmatched bases: 15. The CDR3 spans 14 residues. The chain's CDR3 is CASSPRTGLRRWFF. In nucleotides, the CDR3 is TGTGCCAGCAGCCCGAGGACAGGGCTGAGGCGGTGGTTCTTC.

The V call is TRBV6-1, the J call TRBJ1-2; tentatively, D is TRBD1 (5 bases). CDR1 and CDR2 (germline): MNHNS, SASEGT. Trimming removed 0 bases from V and 10 bases from J, with 15 bases in between. The CDR3 has 14 amino acids. The CDR3 loop reads CASSEAQGTWDYTF. The CDR3, as DNA: TGTGCCAGCAGTGAAGCGCAGGGCACGTGGGACTACACCTTC.

The chain uses TRBV30 and TRBJ2-7, with TRBD2 as a possible D gene (6 bases). The CDR3 sequence is 13 residues long. Between the trimmed V and J ends, which lost 1 base and 5 bases, there was a span of 12 bases. Germline V lookup: CDR1 GTSNPN, CDR2 SVGIG (reference sequence). The CDR3 DNA follows: TGTGCCTGGAGTGAGACGAAGCGGGACGAGCAGTACTTC. Translation: CAWSETKRDEQYF.